These T cell receptor beta chains were read from a single sample in a study of T cells in Graves' hyperthyroidism and ophthalmopathy. TCRdb recomputed calls from the multiplex PCR reads with MiXCR, one row per CDR3 protein. The sample lists fewer than 350,000 distinct CDR3 sequences; roughly 19% were seen once. Input material: blood. The receptors were sampled from a man aged 45-60 years with Graves' ophthalmopathy. The CDR3 runs from the conserved cysteine through the conserved F or W. The D gene is left open where the match is weak. A clone size is listed for some rows: how often the clone was seen (once, few, many), or a class if it is expanded.

>TRBJ2-6|few|TRBD1|TRBV28
TGTGCCAGCAGTAACAGGGGGCCTGGGGCCAACGTCCTGACTTTC
CASSNRGPGANVLTF
>TRBJ2-3|NA|TRBD2|TRBV24-1
TGTGCCACCAGTGGAAGGACTAGCGGGAGTGGTACAGATACGCAGTATTTT
CATSGRTSGSGTDTQYF
>TRBJ1-1|many|NA|TRBV28
TGTGCCAGCAGTTTAGGGGGTGCTGTGGGCACTGAAGCTTTCTTT
CASSLGGAVGTEAFF
>TRBJ2-2|NA|TRBD1|TRBV20-1
TGCAGTGCAACCGGGACAGGGTCCGGGGAGCTGTTTTTT
CSATGTGSGELFF
>TRBJ1-2|few|NA|TRBV27
TGTGCCAGCAGTTTGTCATCCTACTATGGCTACACCTTC
CASSLSSYYGYTF
>TRBJ2-7|few|TRBD1|TRBV28
TGTGCCAGCAGTGCACAGGGGCCCCCCTCTCCCTACGAGCAGTACTTC
CASSAQGPPSPYEQYF
>TRBJ1-3|NA|NA|TRBV5-6
TGTGCCAGCAGCGCGGGGTCCGTGTACACCATATATTTT
CASSAGSVYTIYF
>TRBJ2-5|NA|NA|TRBV5-4
TGTGCCAGCAGCTTTATAGGGACAGAGACCCAGTACTTC
CASSFIGTETQYF
>TRBJ1-5|few|NA|TRBV10-3
TGTGCCATCCGGGGGTCGGGTAATAGCAATCAGCCCCAGCATTTT
CAIRGSGNSNQPQHF
>TRBJ2-5|many|TRBD2|TRBV6-2/TRBV6-3
TGTGCCAGCAGGGAAACTGGACTAGAAAGGGAGACCCAGTACTTC
CASRETGLERETQYF
>TRBJ2-7|few|NA|TRBV7-9
TGTGCCAGCAGCTTAGTGGGCGGAACCTACGAGCAGTACTTC
CASSLVGGTYEQYF
>TRBJ1-5|few|NA|TRBV20-1
TGCAGTGCTAAACTTACAGCCCATCAGCCCCAGCATTTT
CSAKLTAHQPQHF
>TRBJ1-1|few|NA|TRBV6-1
TGTGCCAGCAGTGCTGATTGGGCTTGGGGTGAAGCTTTCTTT
CASSADWAWGEAFF
>TRBJ1-2|NA|NA|TRBV19
TGTGCCAGTAGTATAACCAGGAGAACTTCTAACTATGGCTACACCTTC
CASSITRRTSNYGYTF
>TRBJ1-2|NA|TRBD1|TRBV7-9
TGTGCCAGCAGCTTAACCGCAGGGGGTGGCTACACCTTC
CASSLTAGGGYTF
>TRBJ1-6|NA|NA|TRBV10-3
TGTGCCATCAGTGAGGGGAATTCACCCCTCCACTTT
CAISEGNSPLHF
>TRBJ2-3|many|NA|TRBV12-3/TRBV12-4
TGTGCCAGCAGTGGCTCCGTGTGGGGTACGCACACAGATACGCAGTATTTT
CASSGSVWGTHTDTQYF
>TRBJ2-1|NA|TRBD2|TRBV24-1
TGTGCCACCAGTGATCCCGGACTAGCGGGAGGGGCTGAGCAGTTCTTC
CATSDPGLAGGAEQFF
>TRBJ1-1|many|NA|TRBV12-3/TRBV12-4
TGTGCCAGCAGTCAAACGACGGGCACTGAAGCTTTCTTT
CASSQTTGTEAFF
>TRBJ2-7|many|TRBD1|TRBV5-1
TGCGCCAGCAGCTTGGAGGGGGCGGACTACGAGCAGTACTTC
CASSLEGADYEQYF
>TRBJ2-5|many|NA|TRBV28
TGTGCCAGCATGTCGGTGGGAGAGACCCAGTACTTC
CASMSVGETQYF
>TRBJ2-7|many|TRBD2|TRBV5-6
TGTGCCAGCAGCACCACCGAGGGACTAGCGGGACTCGAGCAGTACTTC
CASSTTEGLAGLEQYF
>TRBJ1-2|NA|NA|TRBV6-1
TGTGCCAGCACCACCGGGGACTTTCCGACCAACTATGGCTACACCTTC
CASTTGDFPTNYGYTF
>TRBJ2-6|few|TRBD2|TRBV5-1
TGCGCCAGCAGCTTCCCAGCGGGGGCTGGGGCCAACGTCCTGACTTTC
CASSFPAGAGANVLTF
>TRBJ1-6|many|TRBD1|TRBV30
TGTGCCTGGAGTGGGGGACAGGGGGTTAATTCACCCCTCCACTTT
CAWSGGQGVNSPLHF
>TRBJ2-6|NA|TRBD1|TRBV19
TGTGCCAGTACCTACCGGGACAGGGGGCCCTCTGGGGCCAACGTCCTGACTTTC
CASTYRDRGPSGANVLTF
>TRBJ1-1|many|TRBD1|TRBV18
TGTGCCAGCTCACCGAAGACAGGGGGCACTGAAGCTTTCTTT
CASSPKTGGTEAFF
>TRBJ2-3|many|NA|TRBV28
TGTGCCAGCAGCCAGGGGGGACACCGCCCAGATACGCAGTATTTT
CASSQGGHRPDTQYF
>TRBJ1-2|many|TRBD1|TRBV3-1
TGTGCCAGCAGCCAGGTTAACAGGGGGCTTGGCTACACCTTC
CASSQVNRGLGYTF
>TRBJ2-5|many|TRBD2|TRBV3-1
TGTGCCAGCAGCCAACTGACTAGCGTGGAGACCCAGTACTTC
CASSQLTSVETQYF
>TRBJ2-7|many|NA|TRBV5-1
TGCGCCAGCAGCGACGGACAGACTAGTCGCTACGAGCAGTACTTC
CASSDGQTSRYEQYF
>TRBJ2-3|many|TRBD2|TRBV11-3
TGTGCCAGCAGCTTAGGAGCGGGAGGCACAGATACGCAGTATTTT
CASSLGAGGTDTQYF
>TRBJ2-5|many|TRBD1|TRBV20-1
TGCAGTGCTCTAACGCCAGGGGGCCCAGAGACCCAGTACTTC
CSALTPGGPETQYF
>TRBJ2-5|many|NA|TRBV2
TGTGCCAGCAGTAACAGCGGGACAAGACAAGAGACCCAGTACTTC
CASSNSGTRQETQYF
>TRBJ2-7|many|TRBD1|TRBV5-1
TGCGCCAGCACCCCTGACAGGGGTACCTACGAGCAGTACTTC
CASTPDRGTYEQYF
>TRBJ1-4|few|TRBD1|TRBV28
TGTGCCAGCAGTTTGCGGACCGGGACAGTTAATGAAAAACTGTTTTTT
CASSLRTGTVNEKLFF